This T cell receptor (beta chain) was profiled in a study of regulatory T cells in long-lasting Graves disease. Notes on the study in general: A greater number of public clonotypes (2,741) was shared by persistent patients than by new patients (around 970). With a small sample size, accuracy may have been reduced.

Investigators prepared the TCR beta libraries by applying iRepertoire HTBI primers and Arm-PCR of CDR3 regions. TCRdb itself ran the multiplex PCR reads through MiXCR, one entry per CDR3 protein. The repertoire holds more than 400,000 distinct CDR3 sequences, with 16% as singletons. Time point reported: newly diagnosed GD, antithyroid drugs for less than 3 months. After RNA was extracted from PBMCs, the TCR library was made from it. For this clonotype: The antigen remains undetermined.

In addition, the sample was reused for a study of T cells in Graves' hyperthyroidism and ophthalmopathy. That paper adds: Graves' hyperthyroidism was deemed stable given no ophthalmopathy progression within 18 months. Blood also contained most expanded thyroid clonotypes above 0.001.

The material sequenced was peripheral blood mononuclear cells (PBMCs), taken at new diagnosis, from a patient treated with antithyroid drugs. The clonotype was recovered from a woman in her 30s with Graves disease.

The CDR3 spells CASSVVQGPGDYGYTF. The CDR3 nucleotides are TGTGCCAGCAGCGTAGTCCAGGGTCCCGGAGACTATGGCTACACCTTC. The chain uses TRBV9 and TRBJ1-2; D perhaps matches TRBD1 (5 bases). Germline CDR1 and CDR2: SGDLS and YYNGEE. V was pared by 0 bases and J by 3 bases, with 15 bases between. This CDR3 has 16 residues.